The clone carrying this T cell receptor (beta chain) has only a few counts. The data originate from a study of blood T cell repertoires in COVID-19. Trimming removed 4 bases from V and 3 bases from J, with 11 bases in between. Germline V gene lookup returns CDR1 SGHRS and CDR2 YFSETQ. This CDR3 is 15 amino acids long. The assay was immunoSEQ multiplex PCR, and TCRdb's table has in-frame clones only and misses some. The repertoire has around 270,000 clones, around four fifths of them found once; the top ten carry under 5%. The sample comprised peripheral blood. This clonotype was sampled from a man aged 55-75 years with acute or convalescent COVID-19. The chain recombines TRBV5-1 with TRBJ1-6; TRBD1 is a possible D gene (6 bases). The CDR3, as DNA: TGCGCCAGCAGCCTTGACAGGAGCTATAATTCACCCCTCCACTTT. Its translation is CASSLDRSYNSPLHF.